This T cell receptor (beta chain) was captured in a study of regulatory T cells in long-lasting Graves disease. Specified time point: newly diagnosed GD, antithyroid drugs for less than 3 months. Researchers made the TCR library from RNA that was extracted from PBMCs. This clonotype was found a few times. Building of the TCR beta libraries involved iRepertoire HTBI primers and Arm-PCR of CDR3 regions. TCRdb fed the multiplex PCR reads into MiXCR, producing one record per CDR3 protein. The sample lists 550,000 to 600,000 distinct CDR3 sequences, about 16% occurring once. V lost 3 bases, J lost 7 bases, and 13 bases lay in between. This CDR3 has 13 amino acids. Germline assignment: CDR1 DFQATT and CDR2 SNEGSKA (reference sequence). The sample was also linked to a second study, of T cells in Graves' hyperthyroidism and ophthalmopathy.

This chain joins TRBV20-1 and TRBJ1-5; D not resolved. Sequenced material: peripheral blood mononuclear cells (PBMCs), taken at new diagnosis, from a patient treated with antithyroid drugs. This clonotype was sampled from a man between 18 and 29 years old with Graves disease. For the CDR3, the DNA is TGCAGTGCTAGTGGCAGACGCGACCAGCCCCAGCATTTT. It is translated as CSASGRRDQPQHF.